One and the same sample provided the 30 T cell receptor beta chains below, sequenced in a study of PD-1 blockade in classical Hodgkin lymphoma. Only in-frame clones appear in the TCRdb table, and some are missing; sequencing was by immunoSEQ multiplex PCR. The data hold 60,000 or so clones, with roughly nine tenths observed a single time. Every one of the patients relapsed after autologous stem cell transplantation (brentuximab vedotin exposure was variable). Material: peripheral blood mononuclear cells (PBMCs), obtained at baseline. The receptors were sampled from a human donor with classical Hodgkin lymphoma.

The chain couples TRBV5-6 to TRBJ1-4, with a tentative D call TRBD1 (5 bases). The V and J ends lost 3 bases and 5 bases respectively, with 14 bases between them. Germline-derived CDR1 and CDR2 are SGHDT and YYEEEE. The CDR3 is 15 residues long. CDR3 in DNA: TGTGCCAGCAGCTCGTCAGGGAGGGAGAATGAAAAACTGTTTTTT. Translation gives CASSSSGRENEKLFF.

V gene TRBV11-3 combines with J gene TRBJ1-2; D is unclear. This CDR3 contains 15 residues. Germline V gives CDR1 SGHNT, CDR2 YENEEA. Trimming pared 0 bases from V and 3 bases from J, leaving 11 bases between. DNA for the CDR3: TGTGCCAGCAGCTTAGATCAGAAGGACTACTATGGCTACACCTTC. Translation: CASSLDQKDYYGYTF.

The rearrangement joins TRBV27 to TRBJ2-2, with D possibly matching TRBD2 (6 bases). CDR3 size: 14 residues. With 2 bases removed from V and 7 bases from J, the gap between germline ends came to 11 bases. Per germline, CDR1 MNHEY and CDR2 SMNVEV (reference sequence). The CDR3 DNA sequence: TGTGCCAGCAGTTTACCGGGGGTCGGCGGGGAGCTGTTTTTT. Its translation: CASSLPGVGGELFF.

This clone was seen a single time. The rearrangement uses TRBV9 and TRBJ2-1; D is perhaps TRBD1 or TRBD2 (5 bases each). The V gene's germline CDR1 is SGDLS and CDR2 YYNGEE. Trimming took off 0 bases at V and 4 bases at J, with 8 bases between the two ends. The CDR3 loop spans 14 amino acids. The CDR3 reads CASSVAGTYNEQFF. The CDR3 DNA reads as TGTGCCAGCAGCGTAGCGGGGACGTACAATGAGCAGTTCTTC.

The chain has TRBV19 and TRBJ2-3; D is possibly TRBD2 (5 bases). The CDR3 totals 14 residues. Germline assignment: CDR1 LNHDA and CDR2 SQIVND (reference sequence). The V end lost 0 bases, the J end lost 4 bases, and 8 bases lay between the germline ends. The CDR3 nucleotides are TGTGCCAGTAGTATAGAACGAGCGGCAGATACGCAGTATTTT. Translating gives CASSIERAADTQYF. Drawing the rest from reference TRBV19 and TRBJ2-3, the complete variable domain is DGGITQSPKYLFRKEGQNVTLSCEQNLNHDAMYWYRQDPGQGLRLIYYSQIVNDFQKGDIAEGYSVSREKKESFPLTVTSAQKNPTAFYLCASSIERAADTQYFGPGTRLTVL.

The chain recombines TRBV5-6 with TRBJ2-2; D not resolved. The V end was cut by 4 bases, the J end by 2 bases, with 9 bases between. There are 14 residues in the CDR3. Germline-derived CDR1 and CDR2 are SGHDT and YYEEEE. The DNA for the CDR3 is TGTGCCAGCAGCCCACCCCTAAACACCGGGGAGCTGTTTTTT. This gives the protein CASSPPLNTGELFF.

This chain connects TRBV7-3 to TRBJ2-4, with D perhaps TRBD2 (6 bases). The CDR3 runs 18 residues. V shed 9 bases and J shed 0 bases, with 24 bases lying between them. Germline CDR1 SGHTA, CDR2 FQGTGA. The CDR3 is CARLGSGSRTLAKNIQYF. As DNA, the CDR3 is TGTGCCAGACTAGGTAGCGGAAGCAGAACCTTAGCCAAAAACATTCAGTACTTC. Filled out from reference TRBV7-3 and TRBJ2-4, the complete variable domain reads GAGVSQTPSNKVTEKGKYVELRCDPISGHTALYWYRQSLGQGPEFLIYFQGTGAADDSGLPNDRFFAVRPEGSVSTLKIQRTERGDSAVYLCARLGSGSRTLAKNIQYFGAGTRLSVL.

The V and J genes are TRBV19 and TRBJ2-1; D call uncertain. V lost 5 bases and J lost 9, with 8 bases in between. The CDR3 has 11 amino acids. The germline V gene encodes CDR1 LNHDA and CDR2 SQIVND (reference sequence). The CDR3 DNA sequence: TGTGCCAGTAGTTGTGGCGGTGAGCAGTTCTTC. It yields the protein CASSCGGEQFF.

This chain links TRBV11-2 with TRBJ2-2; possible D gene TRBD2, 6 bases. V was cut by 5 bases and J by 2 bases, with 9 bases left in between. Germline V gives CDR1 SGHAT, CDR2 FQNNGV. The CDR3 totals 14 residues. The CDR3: CASSSGSNTGELFF. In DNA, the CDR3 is TGTGCCAGCAGCAGCGGGTCCAACACCGGGGAGCTGTTTTTT. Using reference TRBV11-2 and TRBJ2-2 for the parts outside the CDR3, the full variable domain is EAGVAQSPRYKIIEKRQSVAFWCNPISGHATLYWYQQILGQGPKLLIQFQNNGVVDDSQLPKDRFSAERLKGVDSTLKIQPAKLEDSAVYLCASSSGSNTGELFFGEGSRLTVL.

This CDR3 is CASVRAGEGNEQYF. CDR3 nucleotide sequence: TGTGCCAGCGTCCGAGCGGGAGAAGGCAACGAGCAGTACTTC. This chain joins TRBV7-9 and TRBJ2-7; 8 bases agree with TRBD2. CDR1 SEHNR and CDR2 FQNEAQ come from the germline V gene (reference sequence). J lost 5 bases, V lost 8 bases, and 11 bases had no gene match. The CDR3 spans 14 residues.

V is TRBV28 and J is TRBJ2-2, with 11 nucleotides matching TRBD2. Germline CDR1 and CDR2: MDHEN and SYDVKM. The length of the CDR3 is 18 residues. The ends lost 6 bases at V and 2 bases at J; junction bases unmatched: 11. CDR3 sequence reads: CASSLLFGTSGNTGELFF. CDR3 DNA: TGTGCCAGCAGCTTGCTATTCGGGACTAGCGGTAACACCGGGGAGCTGTTTTTT.

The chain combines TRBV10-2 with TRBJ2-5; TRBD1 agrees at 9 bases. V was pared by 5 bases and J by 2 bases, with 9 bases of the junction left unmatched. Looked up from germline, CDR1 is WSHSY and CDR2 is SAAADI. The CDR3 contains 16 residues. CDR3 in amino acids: CASSHTTGGPQETQYF. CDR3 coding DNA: TGCGCCAGCAGTCACACAACAGGGGGCCCTCAAGAGACCCAGTACTTC.

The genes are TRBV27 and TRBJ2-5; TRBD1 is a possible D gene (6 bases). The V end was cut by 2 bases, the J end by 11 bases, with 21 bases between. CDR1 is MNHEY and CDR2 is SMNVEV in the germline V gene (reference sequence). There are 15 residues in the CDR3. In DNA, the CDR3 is TGTGCCAGCAGTTTAGTTTTCAGGGGATCCCTAGAGCAGTACTTC. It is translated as CASSLVFRGSLEQYF.

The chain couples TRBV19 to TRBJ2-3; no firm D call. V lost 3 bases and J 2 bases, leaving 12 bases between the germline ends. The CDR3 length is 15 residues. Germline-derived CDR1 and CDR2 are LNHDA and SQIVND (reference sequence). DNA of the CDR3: TGTGCCAGTAGTATCACGGGCCTCACCACAGATACGCAGTATTTT. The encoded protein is CASSITGLTTDTQYF.

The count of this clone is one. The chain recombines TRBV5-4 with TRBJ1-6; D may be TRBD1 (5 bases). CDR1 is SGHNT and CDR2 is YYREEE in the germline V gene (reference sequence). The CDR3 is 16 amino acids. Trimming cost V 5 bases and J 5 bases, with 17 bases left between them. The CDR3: CASSNAGETHNSPLHF. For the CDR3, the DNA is TGTGCCAGCAGTAATGCGGGGGAAACGCATAATTCACCCCTCCACTTT.

CDR3 nucleotides: TGTGCCAGCAGTTTTCTAGCGGGAGTACACGAGCAGTACTTC. It translates to CASSFLAGVHEQYF. The chain carries TRBV28 and TRBJ2-7, with TRBD2 matching 10 bases. The junction had 4 bases not matched to a gene; V was cut back by 3 bases and J by 5 bases. This CDR3 region has 14 residues. Germline CDR1 and CDR2: MDHEN and SYDVKM.

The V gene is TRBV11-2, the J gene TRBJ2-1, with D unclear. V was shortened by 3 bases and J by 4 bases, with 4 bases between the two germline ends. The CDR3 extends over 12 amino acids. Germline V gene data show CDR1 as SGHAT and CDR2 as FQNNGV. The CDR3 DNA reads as TGTGCCAGCAGCTTTCAATACAATGAGCAGTTCTTC. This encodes CASSFQYNEQFF. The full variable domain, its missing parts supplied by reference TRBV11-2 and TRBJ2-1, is EAGVAQSPRYKIIEKRQSVAFWCNPISGHATLYWYQQILGQGPKLLIQFQNNGVVDDSQLPKDRFSAERLKGVDSTLKIQPAKLEDSAVYLCASSFQYNEQFFGPGTRLTVL.

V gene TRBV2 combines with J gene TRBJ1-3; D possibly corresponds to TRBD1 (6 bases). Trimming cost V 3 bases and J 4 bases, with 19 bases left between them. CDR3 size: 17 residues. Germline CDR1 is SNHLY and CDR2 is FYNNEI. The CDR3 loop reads CASSDGDNNNLGNTIYF. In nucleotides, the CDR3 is TGTGCCAGCAGTGATGGGGACAACAATAATCTGGGAAACACCATATATTTT.

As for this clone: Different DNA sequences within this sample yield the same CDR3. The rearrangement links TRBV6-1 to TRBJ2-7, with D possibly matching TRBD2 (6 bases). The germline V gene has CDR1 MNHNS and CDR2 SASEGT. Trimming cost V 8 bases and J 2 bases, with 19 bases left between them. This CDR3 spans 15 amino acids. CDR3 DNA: TGTGCCAGCGGACCAAGACGGGAGTCAACCTACGAGCAGTACTTC. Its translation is CASGPRRESTYEQYF.

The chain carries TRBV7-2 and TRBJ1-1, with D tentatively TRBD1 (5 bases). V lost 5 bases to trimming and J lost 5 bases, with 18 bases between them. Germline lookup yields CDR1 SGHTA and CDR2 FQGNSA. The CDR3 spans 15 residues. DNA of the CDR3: TGTGCCAGCAGCCCCCAAAGGGGACGGAGTACTGAAGCTTTCTTT. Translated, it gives CASSPQRGRSTEAFF.

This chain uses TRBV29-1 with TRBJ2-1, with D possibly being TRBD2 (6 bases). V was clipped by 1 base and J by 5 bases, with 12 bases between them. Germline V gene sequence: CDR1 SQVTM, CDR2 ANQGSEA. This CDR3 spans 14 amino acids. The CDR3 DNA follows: TGCAGCGTTGAAGGAGGCGGGGCCGACAATGAGCAGTTCTTC. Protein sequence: CSVEGGGADNEQFF.

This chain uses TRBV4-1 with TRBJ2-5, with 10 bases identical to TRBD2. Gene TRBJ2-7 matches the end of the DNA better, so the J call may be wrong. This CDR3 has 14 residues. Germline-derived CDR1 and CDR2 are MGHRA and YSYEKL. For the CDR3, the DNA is TGCGCCAGCAGCCAAAGGACTAGCGGCTACGAGCAGTACTTC. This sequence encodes CASSQRTSGYEQYF.

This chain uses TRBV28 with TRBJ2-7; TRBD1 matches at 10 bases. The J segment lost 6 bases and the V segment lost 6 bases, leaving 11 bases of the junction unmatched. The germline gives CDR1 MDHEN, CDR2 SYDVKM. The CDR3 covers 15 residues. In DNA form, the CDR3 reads TGTGCCAGCAGCACGCCCGGGACAGGGGTTGGCGAGCAGTACTTC. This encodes CASSTPGTGVGEQYF.

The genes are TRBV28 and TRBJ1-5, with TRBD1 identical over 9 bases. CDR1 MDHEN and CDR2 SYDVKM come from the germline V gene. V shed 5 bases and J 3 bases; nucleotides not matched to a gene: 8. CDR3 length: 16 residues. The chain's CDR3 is CASSTRQGGPNQPQHF. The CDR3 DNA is TGTGCCAGCAGTACCCGACAGGGGGGGCCCAATCAGCCCCAGCATTTT.

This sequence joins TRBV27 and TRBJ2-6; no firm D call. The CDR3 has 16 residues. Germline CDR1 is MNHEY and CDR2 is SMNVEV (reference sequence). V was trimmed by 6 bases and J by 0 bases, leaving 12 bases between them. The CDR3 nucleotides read TGTGCCAGCAGGCCGGACGGAGTCTCTGGGGCCAACGTCCTGACTTTC. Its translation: CASRPDGVSGANVLTF.

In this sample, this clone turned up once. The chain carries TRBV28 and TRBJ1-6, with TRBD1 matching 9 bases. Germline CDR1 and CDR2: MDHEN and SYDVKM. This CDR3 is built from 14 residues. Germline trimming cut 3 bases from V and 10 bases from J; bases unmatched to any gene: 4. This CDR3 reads CASSLGQGGSPLHF. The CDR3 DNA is TGTGCCAGCAGTTTGGGACAGGGAGGCTCACCCCTCCACTTT.

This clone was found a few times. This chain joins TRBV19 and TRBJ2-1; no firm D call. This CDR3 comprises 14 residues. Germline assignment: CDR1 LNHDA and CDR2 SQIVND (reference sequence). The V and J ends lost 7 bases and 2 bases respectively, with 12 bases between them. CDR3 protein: CASIGHTPYNEQFF. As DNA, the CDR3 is TGTGCCAGTATAGGTCACACTCCCTACAATGAGCAGTTCTTC.

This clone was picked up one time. In DNA, the CDR3 is TGTGCCAGCAGCCAAGAACAGGGGTATGGCGGGGAGCTGTTTTTT. The encoded protein is CASSQEQGYGGELFF. The rearrangement uses TRBV4-2 and TRBJ2-2; 7 bases line up with TRBD1. J gave up 7 bases and V 0 bases, and 5 bases lay outside the gene matches. This CDR3 spans 15 amino acids. Per germline, CDR1 LGHNA and CDR2 YNFKEQ.

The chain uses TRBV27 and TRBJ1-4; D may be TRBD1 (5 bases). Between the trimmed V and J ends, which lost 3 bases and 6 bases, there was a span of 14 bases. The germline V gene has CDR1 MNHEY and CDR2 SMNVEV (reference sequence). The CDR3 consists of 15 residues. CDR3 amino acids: CASSLRGDGYEKLFF. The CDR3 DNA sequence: TGTGCCAGCAGTTTGCGGGGGGACGGATATGAAAAACTGTTTTTT.

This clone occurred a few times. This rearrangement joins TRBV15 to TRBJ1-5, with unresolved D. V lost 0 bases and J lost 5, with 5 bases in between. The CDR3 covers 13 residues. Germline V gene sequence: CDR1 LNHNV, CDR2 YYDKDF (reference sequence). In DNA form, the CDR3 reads TGTGCCACCAGCAGAGAGCGACATCAGCCCCAGCATTTT. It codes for CATSRERHQPQHF.